The entry below gives a single TCR beta chain sequence along with its context. Its antigen is unknown. The purity of all sorted populations exceeded 98%. Reverse transcribing all isolated RNA meant expressed TCRB transcripts were sequenced. TCRdb keeps only in-frame clones here, not all; method: immunoSEQ multiplex PCR. The sample contains under 350,000 clones, less than 30% of which appear only once. V was shortened by 1 base and J by 2 bases, with 12 bases between the two germline ends. Looked up from germline, CDR1 is SEHNR and CDR2 is FQNEAQ (reference sequence). The CDR3 is 15 amino acids. This record comes from a study of beta chain features in type 1 diabetes. Turning to the study itself: Healthy donors and patients had similar age, gender and cell yields. Study observations and caveats: TCRB CDR3s from Type 1 diabetes patients were moderately but significantly shorter in all four CD4+ subsets. VDJ junctions from type 1 diabetes patients carried fewer insertions and larger deletions. PCR might pick shorter templates more often, in the same way for patients and controls.

V is TRBV7-9 and J is TRBJ2-7; a possible D gene is TRBD2 (6 bases). The sample consisted of naive CD4+ T cells from blood. The receptor was isolated from a woman aged 25-40 years with type 1 diabetes. CDR3 in DNA: TGTGCCAGCAGCTTAGGGGCGGGACGACCCTACGAGCAGTACTTC. As protein: CASSLGAGRPYEQYF.